These T cell receptor beta chains were read from a single sample in a study of shared clonotypes between healthy human individuals. The method was immunoSEQ multiplex PCR; TCRdb's version includes in-frame clones alone and lacks a portion of them. The sample lists 450,000 to 500,000 clones; 76% were seen once. The sequenced material came from PBMCs. All receptors come from a woman in her 40s in good health. Some clones in this sample may be carry-over from other donors' samples. Each CDR3 is given with its conserved first and last residue. D genes are given only for firm matches.

>TRBV21-1|.|TRBJ2-7
TGTGCCAGCAGCCCCGAGTGGGGTTTGGACTACGAGCAGTACTTC
CASSPEWGLDYEQYF
>TRBV6-6|.|TRBJ2-4
TGTGCCAGCAGTTTACAGGGAAACATTCAGTACTTC
CASSLQGNIQYF
>TRBV4-1|.|TRBJ1-5
TGCGCCAGCAGCCCCGGAGGAGATAGCAATCAGTCCCAGCATTTT
CASSPGGDSNQSQHF
>TRBV7-6|.|TRBJ2-3
TGTGCCAGCAGCGCCCGAAAACTAGATACGCAGTATTTT
CASSARKLDTQYF
>TRBV7-9|TRBD1|TRBJ2-5
TGTGCCAGCAGCCGTGACAGGGGGCGCGGGGAGACCCAGTACTTC
CASSRDRGRGETQYF
>TRBV5-4|.|TRBJ2-7
TGTGCCAGCAGGGAGTTCGGGCGGGACTCCTACGAGCAGTACTTC
CASREFGRDSYEQYF
>TRBV4-1|.|TRBJ2-7
TGCGCCAGCAGCCTGCCAAGCGCCTACGAGCAGTACTTC
CASSLPSAYEQYF
>TRBV4-1|.|TRBJ1-5
TGCGCCAGCAGCCAGGGGTGGGATCAGCCCCAGCATTTT
CASSQGWDQPQHF
>TRBV5-1|.|TRBJ1-1
TGCGCCAGCAGCTGGGGTGGGGCCTTTATGTCAGGCACTGAAGCTTTCTTT
CASSWGGAFMSGTEAFF
>TRBV19|.|TRBJ2-7
TGTGCCAGTAGTGTAGGGGTAAACTCCTACGAGCAGTACTTC
CASSVGVNSYEQYF